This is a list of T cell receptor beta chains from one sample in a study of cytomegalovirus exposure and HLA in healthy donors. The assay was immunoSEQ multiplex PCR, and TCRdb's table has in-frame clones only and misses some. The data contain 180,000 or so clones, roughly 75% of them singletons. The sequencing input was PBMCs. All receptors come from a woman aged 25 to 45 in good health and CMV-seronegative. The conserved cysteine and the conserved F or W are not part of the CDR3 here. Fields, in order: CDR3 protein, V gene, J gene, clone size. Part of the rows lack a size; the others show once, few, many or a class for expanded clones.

CDR3aa: AWRQGSYTEAF
v_gene: TRBV30
j_gene: TRBJ1-1
abundance: few

CDR3aa: ASSSTVLSREQY
v_gene: TRBV5-1
j_gene: TRBJ2-7
abundance: .

CDR3aa: ASPRWDRGRDEKLF
v_gene: TRBV10-1
j_gene: TRBJ1-4
abundance: .

CDR3aa: ATSRDDRVEGTGELF
v_gene: TRBV15
j_gene: TRBJ2-2
abundance: .

CDR3aa: AISKKQTENSPLH
v_gene: TRBV10-3
j_gene: TRBJ1-6
abundance: few

CDR3aa: ASSSGSNQPQH
v_gene: TRBV5-1
j_gene: TRBJ1-5
abundance: .

CDR3aa: SVESPLGPNQPQH
v_gene: TRBV29-1
j_gene: TRBJ1-5
abundance: .

CDR3aa: ASSPPPWTGLNQPQH
v_gene: TRBV14
j_gene: TRBJ1-5
abundance: .

CDR3aa: ASSMGLAGAPSYNEQF
v_gene: TRBV5-1
j_gene: TRBJ2-1
abundance: .

CDR3aa: ASSVAGPRGEKLF
v_gene: TRBV5-1
j_gene: TRBJ1-4
abundance: .

CDR3aa: ASSPTQGIPGSQPQH
v_gene: TRBV11-2
j_gene: TRBJ1-5
abundance: .

CDR3aa: ASSPGGANTGELF
v_gene: TRBV5-1
j_gene: TRBJ2-2
abundance: .

CDR3aa: ASSSLGQETQY
v_gene: TRBV7-3
j_gene: TRBJ2-5
abundance: .

CDR3aa: ASSRDDRPGELF
v_gene: TRBV4-2
j_gene: TRBJ2-2
abundance: .

CDR3aa: ASGKRTGNEKLF
v_gene: TRBV19
j_gene: TRBJ1-4
abundance: once

CDR3aa: ASSLGQGQETQY
v_gene: TRBV4-2
j_gene: TRBJ2-5
abundance: .

CDR3aa: ASRPVGGNNYGYT
v_gene: TRBV5-6
j_gene: TRBJ1-2
abundance: .

CDR3aa: ASSLVTGGGNTEAF
v_gene: TRBV5-5
j_gene: TRBJ1-1
abundance: .

CDR3aa: ASSALGPRGDTQY
v_gene: TRBV5-1
j_gene: TRBJ2-3
abundance: .

CDR3aa: ASSLYSGQPQH
v_gene: TRBV28
j_gene: TRBJ1-5
abundance: .

CDR3aa: ASRRQGVGGYT
v_gene: TRBV6-5
j_gene: TRBJ1-2
abundance: few

CDR3aa: ASNQGGASGNTIY
v_gene: TRBV6-6
j_gene: TRBJ1-3
abundance: .

CDR3aa: SVGSGGYNSPLH
v_gene: TRBV29-1
j_gene: TRBJ1-6
abundance: .

CDR3aa: ASSSRDSEKLF
v_gene: TRBV7-2
j_gene: TRBJ1-4
abundance: few

CDR3aa: ASSITGLGSYNEQF
v_gene: TRBV5-1
j_gene: TRBJ2-1
abundance: .